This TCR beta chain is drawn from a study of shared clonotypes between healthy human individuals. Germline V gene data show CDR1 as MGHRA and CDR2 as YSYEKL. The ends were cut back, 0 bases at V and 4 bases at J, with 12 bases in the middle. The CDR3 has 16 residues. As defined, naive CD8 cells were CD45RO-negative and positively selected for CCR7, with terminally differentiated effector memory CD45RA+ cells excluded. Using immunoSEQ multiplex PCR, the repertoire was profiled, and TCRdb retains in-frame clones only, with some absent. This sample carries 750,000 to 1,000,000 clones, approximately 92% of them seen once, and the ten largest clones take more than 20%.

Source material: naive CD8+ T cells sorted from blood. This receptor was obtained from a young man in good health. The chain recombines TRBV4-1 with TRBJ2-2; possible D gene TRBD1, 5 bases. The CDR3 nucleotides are TGCGCCAGCAGCCAAGAGGCCCTTGGGGCCACCGGGGAGCTGTTTTTT. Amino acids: CASSQEALGATGELFF.